A single sample gave rise to the 22 T cell receptor beta chains below, sequenced in a study of cytomegalovirus exposure and HLA in healthy donors. In the PCR, 60 Vbeta and 13 Jbeta primers were used. Clones were sequenced by immunoSEQ multiplex PCR, and TCRdb holds only the in-frame ones, with some missing. The sample yields about 160,000 clones, roughly 70% seen once. Sequencing was done on a sample of PBMCs. The receptors come from a woman in her fifties or sixties in good health and CMV-seropositive.

The chain links TRBV5-1 to TRBJ1-2; D is undetermined. Trimming took 2 bases from V and 6 from J, leaving 14 bases between them. This CDR3 comprises 14 residues. CDR1 and CDR2 from the germline V gene are SGHRS and YFSETQ. In DNA form, the CDR3 reads TGCGCCAGCAGCTTCGGAACAGATGGGCATGGCTACACCTTC. As protein: CASSFGTDGHGYTF.

This chain connects TRBV19 to TRBJ2-3, with a possible D match to TRBD1 (6 bases). The CDR3 is 16 residues long. The germline CDR1 and CDR2 sequences are LNHDA and SQIVND (reference sequence). Trimming took off 5 bases at V and 2 bases at J, with 17 bases between the two ends. CDR3 coding DNA: TGTGCCAGTAGTCGGGGTGGGGACAAGAACACAGATACGCAGTATTTT. Protein sequence: CASSRGGDKNTDTQYF.

A few counts support this clone. This chain joins TRBV10-3 and TRBJ2-3, with TRBD2 matching 7 bases. This CDR3 is built from 16 residues. CDR1 and CDR2 from the germline V gene are ENHRY and SYGVKD. Unmatched junction bases numbered 15, after V lost 6 bases and J lost 6 bases. In nucleotides, the CDR3 is TGTGCCATCAGCCGGGGGGAAAGCGGGGCGGGGGATACGCAGTATTTT. It encodes CAISRGESGAGDTQYF.

The V gene is TRBV6-6, the J gene TRBJ1-2, with D maybe TRBD1 (5 bases). CDR1 MNHNY and CDR2 SVGAGI come from the germline V gene (reference sequence). V was pared by 0 bases and J by 8 bases, with 10 bases between. The CDR3 runs to 13 residues. This chain's CDR3 is CASSYSGGGGYTF. Here the CDR3 DNA reads TGTGCCAGCAGTTACTCGGGGGGTGGAGGCTACACCTTC.

Remarks on this clone: The sample holds other DNA sequences that translate to the same CDR3. The chain recombines TRBV5-4 with TRBJ2-5, with 9 bases fitting TRBD1. CDR1 is SGHNT and CDR2 is YYREEE in the germline V gene (reference sequence). V gave up 4 bases and J gave up 4 bases; unmatched junction bases: 2. The CDR3 runs 13 residues. Here the CDR3 reads CASSLGQGETQYF. CDR3 nucleotides: TGTGCCAGCAGCCTGGGACAGGGAGAGACCCAGTACTTC.

There are a few counts of this clone. The sample has other DNA sequences that encode this CDR3 too. CDR3 nucleotides: TGTGCCTGGGGTAGGGGTAACACTGAAGCTTTCTTT. It translates to CAWGRGNTEAFF. The V gene is TRBV30, the J gene TRBJ1-1, with a possible D match to TRBD1 (5 bases). Trimming removed 5 bases at V and 2 bases at J, with 9 bases between. CDR1 is GTSNPN and CDR2 is SVGIG in the germline V gene (reference sequence). This CDR3 is 12 amino acids long. Looking up the rest from reference TRBV30 and TRBJ1-1 gives the full variable domain: SQTIHQWPATLVQPVGSPLSLECTVEGTSNPNLYWYRQAAGRGLQLLFYSVGIGQISSEVPQNLSASRPQDRQFILSSKKLLLSDSGFYLCAWGRGNTEAFFGQGTRLTVV.

CDR3 DNA sequence: TGCGCCAGCAGCTTGGAAGGGGTGCAGTACTTC. It encodes CASSLEGVQYF. The genes are TRBV5-1 and TRBJ2-5; the D gene is possibly TRBD1 (5 bases). The CDR3 totals 11 residues. Germline CDR1 and CDR2: SGHRS and YFSETQ. The V and J ends lost 0 bases and 11 bases respectively, with 8 bases between them.

The chain has TRBV2 and TRBJ1-1; D uncertain. The CDR3 has 13 residues. Trimming removed 8 bases from V and 2 bases from J, with 12 bases in between. The germline CDR1 and CDR2 sequences are SNHLY and FYNNEI. The DNA of the CDR3 is TGTGCCAGCTCCCGGGAGACAAACACTGAAGCTTTCTTT. It translates to CASSRETNTEAFF.

This clone has more than one count but fewer than ten. This chain joins TRBV27 and TRBJ2-1, with 14 bases matching TRBD2. The germline V gene encodes CDR1 MNHEY and CDR2 SMNVEV (reference sequence). V shed 3 bases, J shed 5 bases, and the junction held 3 bases outside the gene matches. The CDR3 totals 16 residues. The CDR3, as DNA: TGTGCCAGCAGTTTTCTGGGACTAGCGGGAGACAATGAGCAGTTCTTC. It translates to CASSFLGLAGDNEQFF.

This clone showed up just a few times. This chain links TRBV27 with TRBJ2-2; possible D gene TRBD2, 6 bases. Trimming removed 3 bases from V and 4 bases from J, with 9 bases in between. CDR1 and CDR2 (germline): MNHEY, SMNVEV (reference sequence). This CDR3 is 14 amino acids long. The CDR3 coding sequence is TGTGCCAGCAGTTTCCAGGGAGGCACCGGGGAGCTGTTTTTT. Translated: CASSFQGGTGELFF.

The V and J genes are TRBV4-1 and TRBJ2-1; 10 positions agree with TRBD2. Per germline, CDR1 MGHRA and CDR2 YSYEKL. V shed 2 bases, J shed 3 bases, and the junction held 7 bases outside the gene matches. This CDR3 comprises 17 residues. CDR3 protein: CASSQSSGGLSYNEQFF. The CDR3, as DNA: TGCGCCAGCAGCCAATCTAGCGGGGGCTTGAGCTACAATGAGCAGTTCTTC.

The gene calls are TRBV6-5 and TRBJ2-1; D possibly corresponds to TRBD1 (6 bases). The CDR3 has 13 amino acids. Trimming took off 4 bases at V and 6 bases at J, with 10 bases between the two ends. Germline CDR1 MNHEY, CDR2 SVGAGI. The CDR3 spells CASSLLDSNEQFF. The CDR3 coding sequence is TGTGCCAGCAGTTTATTGGACAGCAATGAGCAGTTCTTC.

The chain combines TRBV4-1 with TRBJ1-4; weak D call: TRBD1 (5 bases). V dropped 0 bases and J dropped 3 bases, with 14 bases sitting between them. The germline V gene encodes CDR1 MGHRA and CDR2 YSYEKL. CDR3 length equals 17 residues. In DNA, the CDR3 is TGCGCCAGCAGCCAAGATTTGCCGGGGGGGGCTAATGAAAAACTGTTTTTT. Translation: CASSQDLPGGANEKLFF.

In this sample, this clone turned up a few times. The chain has TRBV2 and TRBJ2-2, with a possible D match to TRBD2 (5 bases). The germline V gene encodes CDR1 SNHLY and CDR2 FYNNEI. V was cut by 7 bases and J by 5 bases, with 17 bases left in between. CDR3 length: 15 amino acids. CDR3 residues: CASTKGISGTGELFF. DNA for the CDR3: TGTGCCAGCACCAAGGGTATTTCGGGGACCGGGGAGCTGTTTTTT.

The chain carries TRBV7-2 and TRBJ2-7; D might be TRBD2 (6 bases). Germline assignment: CDR1 SGHTA and CDR2 FQGNSA. The CDR3 has 14 residues. V was clipped by 0 bases and J by 7 bases, with 13 bases between them. CDR3 nucleotides: TGTGCCAGCAGCTTAGCGGTCAACCGGGGGGAGCAGTACTTC. Amino acids: CASSLAVNRGEQYF.

This clone has more than one count but fewer than ten. The genes are TRBV11-2 and TRBJ2-6; D is unresolved. Germline CDR1 SGHAT, CDR2 FQNNGV. Trimming removed 8 bases from V and 0 bases from J, with 11 bases in between. The CDR3 is 15 residues long. CDR3 loop: CASGQRGSGANVLTF. For the CDR3, the DNA is TGTGCCAGCGGCCAACGCGGCTCTGGGGCCAACGTCCTGACTTTC.

J is TRBJ2-6 and V is TRBV5-1, with TRBD2 matching 7 bases. Germline CDR1 is SGHRS and CDR2 is YFSETQ. J gave up 4 bases and V 5 bases, and 15 bases lay outside the gene matches. CDR3 length: 18 residues. CDR3 nucleotide sequence: TGCGCCAGCAGTCCCCTTGGGGGGGAAGTGGCCGGGGCCAACGTCCTGACTTTC. Translating gives CASSPLGGEVAGANVLTF. Using reference TRBV5-1 and TRBJ2-6 for the parts outside the CDR3, the full variable domain is KAGVTQTPRYLIKTRGQQVTLSCSPISGHRSVSWYQQTPGQGLQFLFEYFSETQRNKGNFPGRFSGRQFSNSRSEMNVSTLELGDSALYLCASSPLGGEVAGANVLTFGAGSRLTVL.

The rearrangement uses TRBV19 and TRBJ1-5; TRBD1 matches at 9 bases. V was pared by 3 bases and J by 5 bases, with 5 bases of the junction left unmatched. The CDR3 runs to 15 residues. CDR1 LNHDA and CDR2 SQIVND come from the germline V gene (reference sequence). In DNA form, the CDR3 reads TGTGCCAGTAGTATGAGGACAGGGGTCTATCAGCCCCAGCATTTT. It translates to CASSMRTGVYQPQHF.

The J gene is TRBJ1-2, the V gene TRBV4-2; D ambiguous. This CDR3 spans 15 amino acids. Germline V gene sequence: CDR1 LGHNA, CDR2 YNFKEQ. Deletions cut 0 bases from V and 3 bases from J, with 11 bases between. CDR3: CASSQDANGYYGYTF. The CDR3 bases are TGTGCCAGCAGCCAAGATGCGAACGGTTACTATGGCTACACCTTC.

The chain couples TRBV19 to TRBJ2-5; TRBD2 aligns across 8 bases. The J call is uncertain, as TRBJ2-7 better fits the DNA end. This CDR3 has 14 amino acids. Germline V gene sequence: CDR1 LNHDA, CDR2 SQIVND (reference sequence). The CDR3 nucleotides read TGTGCCAGTAAAGAAACTAGCGGAGGTTACGAGCAGTACTTC. Translated: CASKETSGGYEQYF.

The sample holds a few counts of this clone. The chain uses TRBV25-1 and TRBJ1-6; the D gene is possibly TRBD1 (6 bases). CDR1 is MGHDK, CDR2 SYGVNS, per germline. V lost 5 bases and J 0 bases, leaving 11 bases between the germline ends. The CDR3 runs to 16 residues. This chain's CDR3 is CASSPGTYSYNSPLHF. The CDR3 region has the DNA TGTGCCAGCAGTCCCGGGACATACTCCTATAATTCACCCCTCCACTTT.

This clone was seen a few times. The chain employs TRBV6-5 and TRBJ2-3; D might be TRBD2 (5 bases). There are 15 residues in the CDR3. Trimming took 6 bases from V and 4 from J, leaving 17 bases between them. Germline V gene data show CDR1 as MNHEY and CDR2 as SVGAGI. The CDR3 region has the DNA TGTGCCAGCAGCTCCGGACTTCTCCGGGCAGATACGCAGTATTTT. It translates to CASSSGLLRADTQYF.